The 8 T cell receptor beta chains below come from one sample, sequenced in a study of blood T cells in healthy people across ages (dated by TCRdb to about 2015). The method behind the library was 5' RACE. The second PCR ran for about 6 to 12 cycles and used a J-beta primer mix along with a sample-barcoded 5' primer. Using fastp trimming at Q25 and MiXCR clonotype assembly, TCRdb reanalyzed the public sequencing data and kept in-frame beta chains. Each record represents a unique CDR3 protein, reported with the most common genes and DNA among its rows. This sample is represented by 1.5 million to 2 million distinct CDR3 sequences; about 39% of them were singletons. The leading ten clones occupy more than 20% of the sample. The sequencing input was blood. These receptors all come from a human donor in good health.

This clonotype occurred once. The chain's CDR3 is CASSVVPSGYGYTF. DNA of the CDR3: TGTGCCAGCAGCGTAGTGCCGAGTGGCTATGGCTACACCTTC. This chain joins TRBV9 and TRBJ1-2; unclear D gene. V gave up 0 bases and J gave up 4 bases, with 10 bases separating them. The CDR3 runs 14 residues. Germline values: CDR1 SGDLS, CDR2 YYNGEE.

This sequence joins TRBV4-1 and TRBJ2-1; 10 bases fit TRBD2. The length of the CDR3 is 16 residues. The germline CDR1 and CDR2 sequences are MGHRA and YSYEKL. V trimming: 0 bases; J trimming: 6 bases; junction bases outside the gene matches: 5. CDR3 DNA sequence: TGCGCCAGCAGCCAAGATAATCGACTAGCGGGCAATGAGCAGTTCTTC. This codes for CASSQDNRLAGNEQFF.

The chain links TRBV4-3 to TRBJ2-2, with D tentatively TRBD1 or TRBD2 (6 bases each). The CDR3 extends over 15 amino acids. Germline CDR1 reads LGHNA; CDR2 reads YSLEER. V lost 1 base to trimming and J lost 4 bases, with 10 bases between them. This chain's CDR3 is CASSQGGGPTGELFF. In DNA, the CDR3 is TGCGCCAGCAGCCAAGGTGGGGGGCCCACCGGGGAGCTGTTTTTT.

In DNA, the CDR3 is TGTGCCAGCAGCCAAGATGGAATCAAAAGGGGTCAGCCCCAGCATTTT. Translating it yields CASSQDGIKRGQPQHF. The V and J genes are TRBV4-2 and TRBJ1-5; possible D gene TRBD1, 5 bases. The V gene's germline CDR1 is LGHNA and CDR2 YNFKEQ. Between the trimmed V and J ends, which lost 0 bases and 6 bases, there was a span of 15 bases. This CDR3 region has 16 residues.

This clonotype was counted only a few times. The chain carries TRBV5-5 and TRBJ1-2; D not certain. V lost 4 bases, J lost 0 bases, and 22 bases lay in between. Looked up from germline, CDR1 is SGHKS and CDR2 is YYEKEE (reference sequence). The CDR3 runs 18 residues. CDR3 amino acids: CASSPPPTPTGTNYGYTF. CDR3 sequence (DNA): TGTGCCAGCAGCCCCCCCCCAACACCCACGGGAACTAACTATGGCTACACCTTC.

This rearrangement joins TRBV18 to TRBJ1-1, with D tentatively TRBD1 (5 bases). Trimming took off 2 bases at V and 8 bases at J, with 9 bases between the two ends. Looked up from germline, CDR1 is KGHSH and CDR2 is LQKENI. This CDR3 contains 12 residues. The CDR3 coding sequence is TGTGCCAGCTCACCAACGGGGGAAGAAGCTTTCTTT. Translation gives CASSPTGEEAFF. The variable domain in full, with the rest retrieved from reference TRBV18 and TRBJ1-1, is NAGVMQNPRHLVRRRGQEARLRCSPMKGHSHVYWYRQLPEEGLKFMVYLQKENIIDESGMPKERFSAEFPKEGPSILRIQQVVRGDSAAYFCASSPTGEEAFFGQGTRLTVV.

This chain joins TRBV12-3 or TRBV12-4 and TRBJ1-2; D is perhaps TRBD1 (5 bases). The CDR3 covers 15 residues. V was trimmed by 3 bases and J by 8 bases, leaving 19 bases between them. Here the CDR3 DNA reads TGTGCCAGCAGTTTCGGCCTATTGGGGCCGAGGGGCTACACCTTC. Its translation: CASSFGLLGPRGYTF.

The J gene is TRBJ1-2, the V gene TRBV7-9; D is ambiguous. Germline V gene data show CDR1 as SEHNR and CDR2 as FQNEAQ (reference sequence). Trimming removed 5 bases from V and 3 bases from J, with 7 bases in between. This CDR3 contains 12 residues. For the CDR3, the DNA is TGTGCCAGCAGCCCCATCGACTATGGCTACACCTTC. This encodes CASSPIDYGYTF. The full variable domain, rest sourced from reference TRBV7-9 and TRBJ1-2, is DTGVSQNPRHKITKRGQNVTFRCDPISEHNRLYWYRQTLGQGPEFLTYFQNEAQLEKSRLLSDRFSAERPKGSFSTLEIQRTEQGDSAMYLCASSPIDYGYTFGSGTRLTVV.